This TCR beta chain was documented in a study of CD8+CD57+ T cells in acquired aplastic anemia. Study as a whole: The average for DNA from sorted CD4+ and CD8+ cells was 3.2 ug. Findings of the study overall: The CD8+ Simpson's diversity of patients and controls was not significantly different. Patients and controls shared 25 to 35 CD8+ CDR3 sequences, highly expressed in patients.

The germline CDR1 and CDR2 sequences are SEHNR and FQNEAQ (reference sequence). This CDR3 is built from 11 residues. A remark on this clonotype: Antigen: not known. A junction boundary mismatches the germline segment, possibly from a read error.

Researchers used genomic DNA as the template to profile TCR beta VDJ and CDR3. TCRdb re-derived calls from the reads in MiXCR, one entry per CDR3 protein. The sample yields about 270,000 distinct CDR3 sequences, around 60% seen once. V gene TRBV7-9 combines with J gene TRBJ2-7; perhaps D is TRBD1 or TRBD2 (5 bases each). The sequencing sample was made of sorted CD4+, CD8+, or CD8+CD57+ T cells (not recorded which) from PBMCs. The receptor's source is a human donor with severe aplastic anemia or a healthy control (not recorded which). The CDR3 nucleotides read TGTGCCAGCAGCTCCTACGGGGCTGATTTTTTC. Translated, it gives CASSSYGADFF.